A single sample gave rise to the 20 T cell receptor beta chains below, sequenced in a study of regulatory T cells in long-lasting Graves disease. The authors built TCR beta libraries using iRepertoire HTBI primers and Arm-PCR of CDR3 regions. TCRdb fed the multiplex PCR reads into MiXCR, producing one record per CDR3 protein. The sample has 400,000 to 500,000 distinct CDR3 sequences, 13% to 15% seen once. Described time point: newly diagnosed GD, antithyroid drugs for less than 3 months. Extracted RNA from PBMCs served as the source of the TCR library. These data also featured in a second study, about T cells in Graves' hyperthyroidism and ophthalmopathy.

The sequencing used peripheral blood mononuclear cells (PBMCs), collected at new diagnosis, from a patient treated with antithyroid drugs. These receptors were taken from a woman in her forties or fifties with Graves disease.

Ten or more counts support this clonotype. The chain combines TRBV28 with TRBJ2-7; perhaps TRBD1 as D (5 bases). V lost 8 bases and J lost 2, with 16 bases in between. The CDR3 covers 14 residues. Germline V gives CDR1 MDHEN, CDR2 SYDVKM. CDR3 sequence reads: CASSTLGPTYEQYF. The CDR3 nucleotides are TGTGCCAGCTCCACCTTGGGGCCCACCTACGAGCAGTACTTC.

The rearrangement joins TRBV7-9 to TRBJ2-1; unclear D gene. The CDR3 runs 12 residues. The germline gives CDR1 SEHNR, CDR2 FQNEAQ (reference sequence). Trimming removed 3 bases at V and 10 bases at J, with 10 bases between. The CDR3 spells CASSFTRPEQFF. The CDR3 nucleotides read TGTGCCAGCAGCTTTACGAGACCAGAGCAGTTCTTC.

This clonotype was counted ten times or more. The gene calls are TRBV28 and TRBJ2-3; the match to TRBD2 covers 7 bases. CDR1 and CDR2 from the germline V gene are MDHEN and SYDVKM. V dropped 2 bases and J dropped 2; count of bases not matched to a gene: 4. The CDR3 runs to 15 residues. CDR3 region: CASSLNLAVTDTQYF. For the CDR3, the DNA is TGTGCCAGCAGTTTAAACCTAGCGGTCACAGATACGCAGTATTTT.

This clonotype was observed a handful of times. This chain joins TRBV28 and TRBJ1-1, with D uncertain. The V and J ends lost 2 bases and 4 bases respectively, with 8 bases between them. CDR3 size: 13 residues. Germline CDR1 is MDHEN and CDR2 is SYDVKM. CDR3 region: CASSLAEGTEAFF. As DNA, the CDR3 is TGTGCCAGCAGTTTAGCGGAGGGCACTGAAGCTTTCTTT. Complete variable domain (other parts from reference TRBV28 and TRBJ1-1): DVKVTQSSRYLVKRTGEKVFLECVQDMDHENMFWYRQDPGLGLRLIYFSYDVKMKEKGDIPEGYSVSREKKERFSLILESASTNQTSMYLCASSLAEGTEAFFGQGTRLTVV.

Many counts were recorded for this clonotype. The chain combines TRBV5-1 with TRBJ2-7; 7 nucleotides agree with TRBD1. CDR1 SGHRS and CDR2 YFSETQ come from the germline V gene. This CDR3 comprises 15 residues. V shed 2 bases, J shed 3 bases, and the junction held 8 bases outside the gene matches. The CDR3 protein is CASSFNPGQIYEQYF. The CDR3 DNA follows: TGCGCCAGCAGCTTTAATCCGGGACAGATCTACGAGCAGTACTTC.

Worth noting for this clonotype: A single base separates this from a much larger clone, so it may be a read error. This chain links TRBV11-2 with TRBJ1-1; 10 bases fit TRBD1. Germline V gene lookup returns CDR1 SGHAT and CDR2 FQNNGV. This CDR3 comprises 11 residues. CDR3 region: CASGQGDRGTF. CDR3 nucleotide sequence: TGTGCCAGCGGCCAGGGGGACAGGGGAACATTT.

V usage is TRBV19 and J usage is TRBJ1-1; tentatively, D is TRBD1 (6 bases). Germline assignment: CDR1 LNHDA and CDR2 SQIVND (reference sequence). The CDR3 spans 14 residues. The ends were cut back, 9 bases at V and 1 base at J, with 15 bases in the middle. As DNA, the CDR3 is TGTGCCAGCGGGGGCGTAGGGGCGAACACTGAAGCTTTCTTT. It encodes CASGGVGANTEAFF.

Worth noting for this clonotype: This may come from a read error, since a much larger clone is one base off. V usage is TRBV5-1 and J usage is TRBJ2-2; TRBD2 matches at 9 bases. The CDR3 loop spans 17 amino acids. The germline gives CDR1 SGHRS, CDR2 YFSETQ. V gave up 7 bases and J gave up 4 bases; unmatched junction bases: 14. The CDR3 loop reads CASGSIVAGDPTGELFF. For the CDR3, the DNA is TGCGCCAGCGGCTCAATAGTAGCGGGAGACCCCACCGGGGAGCTGTTTTTT.

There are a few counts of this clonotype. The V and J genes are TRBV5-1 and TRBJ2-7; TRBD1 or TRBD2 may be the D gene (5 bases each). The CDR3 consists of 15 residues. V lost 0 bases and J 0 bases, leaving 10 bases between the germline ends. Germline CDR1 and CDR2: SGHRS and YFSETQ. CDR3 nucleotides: TGCGCCAGCAGCTTGGGAGGGGATGGCTCCTACGAGCAGTACTTC. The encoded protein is CASSLGGDGSYEQYF. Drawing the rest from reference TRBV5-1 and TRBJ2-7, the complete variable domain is KAGVTQTPRYLIKTRGQQVTLSCSPISGHRSVSWYQQTPGQGLQFLFEYFSETQRNKGNFPGRFSGRQFSNSRSEMNVSTLELGDSALYLCASSLGGDGSYEQYFGPGTRLTVT.

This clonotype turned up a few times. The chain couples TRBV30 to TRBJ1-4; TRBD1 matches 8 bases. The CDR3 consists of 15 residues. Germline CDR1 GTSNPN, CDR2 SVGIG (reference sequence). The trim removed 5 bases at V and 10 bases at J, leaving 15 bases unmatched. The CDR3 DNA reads TGTGCCTGGGGACTTGGGACAGGCGGAAACGGAAAACTGTTTTTT. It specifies CAWGLGTGGNGKLFF.

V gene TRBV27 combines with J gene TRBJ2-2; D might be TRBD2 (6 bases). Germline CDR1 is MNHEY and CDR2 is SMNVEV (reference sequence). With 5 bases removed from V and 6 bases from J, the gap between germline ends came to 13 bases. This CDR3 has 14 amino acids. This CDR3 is CASSDGTLPGELFF. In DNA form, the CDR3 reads TGTGCCAGCAGTGACGGGACTCTACCCGGGGAGCTGTTTTTT.

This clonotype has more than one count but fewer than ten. CDR3 residues: CASRKDRLAGYTF. In DNA, the CDR3 is TGTGCCAGCAGGAAGGACAGGCTTGCTGGCTACACCTTC. V usage is TRBV6-1 and J usage is TRBJ1-2; TRBD1 matches at 7 bases. CDR3 length: 13 amino acids. After removal of 6 bases from V and 7 bases from J, the junction contained 8 bases not matched to a gene. Germline CDR1 MNHNS, CDR2 SASEGT.

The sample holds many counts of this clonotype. CDR3 in amino acids: CASGGGRGQFF. The CDR3 region has the DNA TGTGCCAGCGGTGGCGGGAGGGGACAGTTCTTC. J is TRBJ2-1 and V is TRBV28, with 9 bases aligning to TRBD2. After removal of 8 bases from V and 13 bases from J, the junction contained 6 bases not matched to a gene. The CDR3 is made up of 11 amino acids. Germline lookup yields CDR1 MDHEN and CDR2 SYDVKM.

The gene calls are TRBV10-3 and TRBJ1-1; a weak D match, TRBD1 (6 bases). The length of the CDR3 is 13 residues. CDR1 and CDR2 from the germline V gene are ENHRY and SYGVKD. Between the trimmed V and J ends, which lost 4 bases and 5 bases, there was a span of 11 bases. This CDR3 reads CAISGDIGTEAFF. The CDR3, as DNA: TGTGCCATCAGTGGGGACATTGGAACTGAAGCTTTCTTT.

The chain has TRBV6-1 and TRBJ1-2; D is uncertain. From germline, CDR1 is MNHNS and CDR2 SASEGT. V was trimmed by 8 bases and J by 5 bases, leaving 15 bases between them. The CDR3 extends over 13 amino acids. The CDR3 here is CASAYYGSYGYTF. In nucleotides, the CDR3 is TGTGCCAGCGCTTACTACGGGTCTTATGGCTACACCTTC.

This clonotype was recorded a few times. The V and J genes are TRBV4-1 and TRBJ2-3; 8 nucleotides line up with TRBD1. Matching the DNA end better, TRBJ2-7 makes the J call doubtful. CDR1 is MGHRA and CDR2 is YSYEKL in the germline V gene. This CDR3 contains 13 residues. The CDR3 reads CASRSQGAGEQYF. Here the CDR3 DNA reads TGCGCCAGCAGGTCGCAGGGGGCTGGGGAGCAGTACTTC.

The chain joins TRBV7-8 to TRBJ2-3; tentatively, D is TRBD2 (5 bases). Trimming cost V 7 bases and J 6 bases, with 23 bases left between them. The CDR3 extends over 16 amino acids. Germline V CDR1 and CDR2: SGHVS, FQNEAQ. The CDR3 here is CASIHLATGNVDTQYF. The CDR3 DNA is TGTGCCAGCATCCATTTAGCTACCGGGAATGTGGATACGCAGTATTTT. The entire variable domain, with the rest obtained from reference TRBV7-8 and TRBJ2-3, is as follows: GAGVSQSPRYKVAKRGQDVALRCDPISGHVSLFWYQQALGQGPEFLTYFQNEAQLDKSGLPSDRFFAERPEGSVSTLKIQRTQQEDSAVYLCASIHLATGNVDTQYFGPGTRLTVL.

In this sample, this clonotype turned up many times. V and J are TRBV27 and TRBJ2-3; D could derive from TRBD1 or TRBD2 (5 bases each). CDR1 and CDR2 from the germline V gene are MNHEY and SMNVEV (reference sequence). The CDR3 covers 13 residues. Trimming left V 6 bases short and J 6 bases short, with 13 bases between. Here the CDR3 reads CASRSGRADTQYF. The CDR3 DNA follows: TGTGCCAGCAGATCGGGGCGAGCCGATACGCAGTATTTT.

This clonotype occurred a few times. The CDR3 nucleotides are TGTGCCAGCTCACCACGGTCAATAAACACCTACGAGCAGTACTTC. Amino acids: CASSPRSINTYEQYF. The rearrangement links TRBV18 to TRBJ2-7; the D is unclear. The V gene lost 1 base and the J gene lost 2 bases, with 12 bases spanning the gap. CDR3 length equals 15 residues. Germline loops: CDR1 KGHSH, CDR2 LQKENI.

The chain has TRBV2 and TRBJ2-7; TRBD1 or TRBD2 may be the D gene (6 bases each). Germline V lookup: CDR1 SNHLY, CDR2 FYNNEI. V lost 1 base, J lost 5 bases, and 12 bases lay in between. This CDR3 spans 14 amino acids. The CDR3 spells CASSEEWGDNEQYF. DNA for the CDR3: TGTGCCAGCAGTGAAGAGTGGGGGGACAACGAGCAGTACTTC.